This T cell receptor (beta chain) was found in a study of PD-L1 blockade in urothelial cancer. For the study at large: From 0 to 3 prior chemotherapy regimens had been given to the patients.

CDR3 length: 13 amino acids. The germline gives CDR1 SGHTA, CDR2 FQGNSA. Trimming pared 8 bases from V and 8 bases from J, leaving 13 bases between. Using immunoSEQ multiplex PCR, the repertoire was profiled, and TCRdb retains in-frame clones only, with some absent. Among 48,000 or so clones listed, approximately 84% were seen once. Time point indicated: peripheral blood 6 weeks after treatment start. The sequences come from PBMCs, collected around atezolizumab (anti-PD-L1) treatment. The chain is built from TRBV7-2 and TRBJ1-6, with D possibly TRBD1 on 6 matching bases. This clonotype was obtained from a man aged 55 to 70 with urothelial cancer. CDR3 in amino acids: CASGSQGHSPLHF. In DNA form, the CDR3 reads TGTGCCAGCGGATCACAGGGCCATTCACCCCTCCACTTT.